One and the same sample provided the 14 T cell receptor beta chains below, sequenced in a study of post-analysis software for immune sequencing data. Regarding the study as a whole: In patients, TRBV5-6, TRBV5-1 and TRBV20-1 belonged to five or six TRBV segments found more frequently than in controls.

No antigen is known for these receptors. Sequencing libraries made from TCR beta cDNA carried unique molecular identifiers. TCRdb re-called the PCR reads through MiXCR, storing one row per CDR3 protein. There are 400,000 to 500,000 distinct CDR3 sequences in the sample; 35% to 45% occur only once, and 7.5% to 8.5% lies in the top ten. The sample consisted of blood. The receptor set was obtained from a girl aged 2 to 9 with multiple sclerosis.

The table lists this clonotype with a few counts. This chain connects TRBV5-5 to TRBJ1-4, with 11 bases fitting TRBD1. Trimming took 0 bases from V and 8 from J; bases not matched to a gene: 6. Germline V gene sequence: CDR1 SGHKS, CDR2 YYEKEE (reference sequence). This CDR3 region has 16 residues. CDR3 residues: CASSLGAGTGGEKLFF. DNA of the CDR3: TGTGCCAGCAGCTTGGGAGCCGGGACAGGGGGGGAAAAACTGTTTTTT.

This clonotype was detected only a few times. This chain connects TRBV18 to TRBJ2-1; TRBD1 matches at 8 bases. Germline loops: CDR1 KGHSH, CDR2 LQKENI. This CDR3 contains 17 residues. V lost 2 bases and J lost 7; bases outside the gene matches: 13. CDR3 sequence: CASSPRSRQGFLNEQFF. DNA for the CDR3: TGTGCCAGCTCACCAAGGTCAAGACAGGGGTTTTTGAATGAGCAGTTCTTC.

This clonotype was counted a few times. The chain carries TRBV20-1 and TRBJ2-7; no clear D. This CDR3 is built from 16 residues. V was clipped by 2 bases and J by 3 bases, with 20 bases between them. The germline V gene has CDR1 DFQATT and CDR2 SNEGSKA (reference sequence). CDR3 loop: CSARPIPEASGYEQYF. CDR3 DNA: TGCAGTGCTAGACCTATCCCTGAAGCCTCGGGCTACGAGCAGTACTTC.

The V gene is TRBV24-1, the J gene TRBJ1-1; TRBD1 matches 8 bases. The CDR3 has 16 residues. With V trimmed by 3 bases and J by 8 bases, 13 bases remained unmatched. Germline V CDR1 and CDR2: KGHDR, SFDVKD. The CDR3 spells CATSDPWTGSTTEAFF. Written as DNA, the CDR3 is TGTGCCACCAGTGATCCCTGGACAGGGAGCACCACAGAAGCTTTCTTT.

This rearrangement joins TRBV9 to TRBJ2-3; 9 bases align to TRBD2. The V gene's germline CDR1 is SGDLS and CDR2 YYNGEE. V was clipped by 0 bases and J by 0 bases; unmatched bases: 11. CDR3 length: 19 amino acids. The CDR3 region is CASSVGGSGGFLSTDTQYF. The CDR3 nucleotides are TGTGCCAGCAGCGTAGGAGGGAGCGGGGGGTTCCTTAGCACAGATACGCAGTATTTT.

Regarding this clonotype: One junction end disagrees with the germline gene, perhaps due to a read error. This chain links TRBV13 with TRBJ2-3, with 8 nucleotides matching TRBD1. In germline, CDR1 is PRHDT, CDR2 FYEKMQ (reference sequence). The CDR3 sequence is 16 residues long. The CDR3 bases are TGTGCTAGCAGCTTTAGTCCCCAGGGGGCGTCAGATACGCAGTATTTT. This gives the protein CASSFSPQGASDTQYF.

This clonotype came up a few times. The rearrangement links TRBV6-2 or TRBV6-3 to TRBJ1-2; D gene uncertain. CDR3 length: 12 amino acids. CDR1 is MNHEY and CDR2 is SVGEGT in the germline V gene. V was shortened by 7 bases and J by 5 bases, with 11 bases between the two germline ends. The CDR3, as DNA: TGTGCCAGCACCGCAGGACGGTATGGCTACACCTTC. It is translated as CASTAGRYGYTF.

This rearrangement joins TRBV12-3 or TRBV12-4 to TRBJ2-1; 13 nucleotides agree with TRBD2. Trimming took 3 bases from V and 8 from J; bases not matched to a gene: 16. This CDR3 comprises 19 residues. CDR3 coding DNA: TGTGCCAGCAGTTTGCGGGGACTAGCGGGATCAGGTTTTAGGCATGAGCAGTTCTTC. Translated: CASSLRGLAGSGFRHEQFF.

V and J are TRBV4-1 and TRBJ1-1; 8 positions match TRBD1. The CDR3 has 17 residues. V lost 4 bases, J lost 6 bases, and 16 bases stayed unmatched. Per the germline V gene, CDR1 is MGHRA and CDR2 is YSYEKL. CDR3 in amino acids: CASSPLGTGRADAEAFF. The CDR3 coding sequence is TGCGCCAGCAGCCCTCTCGGGACAGGAAGGGCCGACGCTGAAGCTTTCTTT.

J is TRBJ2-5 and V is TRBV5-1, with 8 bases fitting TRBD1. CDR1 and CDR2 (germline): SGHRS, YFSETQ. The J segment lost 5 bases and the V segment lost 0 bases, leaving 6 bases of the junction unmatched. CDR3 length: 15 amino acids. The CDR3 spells CASSLANRGTETQYF. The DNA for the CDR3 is TGCGCCAGCAGCTTGGCCAACAGGGGGACGGAGACCCAGTACTTC.

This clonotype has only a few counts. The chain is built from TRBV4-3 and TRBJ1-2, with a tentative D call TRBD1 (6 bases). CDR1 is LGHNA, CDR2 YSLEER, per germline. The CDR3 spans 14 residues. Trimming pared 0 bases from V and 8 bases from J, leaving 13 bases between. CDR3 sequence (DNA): TGCGCCAGCAGCCAAGAAACCGACACAGGGGGCTACACCTTC. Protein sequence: CASSQETDTGGYTF.

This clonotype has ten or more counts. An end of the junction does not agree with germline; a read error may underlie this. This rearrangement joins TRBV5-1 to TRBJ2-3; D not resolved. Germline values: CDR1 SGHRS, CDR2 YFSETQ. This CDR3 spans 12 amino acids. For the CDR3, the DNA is TGTGCCAGCAGTTTCGGCACAGATACGCAGTATTTT. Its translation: CASSFGTDTQYF.

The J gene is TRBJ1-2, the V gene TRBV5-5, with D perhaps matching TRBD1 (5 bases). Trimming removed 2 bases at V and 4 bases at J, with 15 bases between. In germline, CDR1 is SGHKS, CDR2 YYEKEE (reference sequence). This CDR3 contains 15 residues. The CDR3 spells CASSLFTAGAYGYTF. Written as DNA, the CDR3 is TGTGCCAGCAGCTTATTTACTGCCGGGGCCTATGGCTACACCTTC.

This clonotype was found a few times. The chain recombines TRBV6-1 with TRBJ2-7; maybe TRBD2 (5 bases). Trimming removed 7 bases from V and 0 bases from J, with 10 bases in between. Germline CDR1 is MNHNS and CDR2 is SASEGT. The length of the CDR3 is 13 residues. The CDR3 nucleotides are TGTGCCAGCACTACGGGGAGCTCCTACGAGCAGTACTTC. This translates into CASTTGSSYEQYF.